What follows describes a single T cell receptor (beta chain). The antigen is undetermined. Produced via immunoSEQ multiplex PCR; TCRdb's table is partial and in-frame only. The sample lists tens of thousands of clones, roughly 80% seen once, with about 0.9% in the top ten. The V end was cut by 3 bases, the J end by 10 bases, with 15 bases between. This CDR3 is 13 amino acids long. Per germline, CDR1 SGHAT and CDR2 FQNNGV. Single viable CD3+CD4+CD8-CD45RO+ cells were sorted as the memory CD4+ T cells. Serostatus was set by detecting CMV pp150, pp28, p38, p52 IgG. Positive selection with CD4 microbeads enriched total CD4+ T cells. The record originates from a study of memory CD4+ T cells and cytomegalovirus serostatus. Overall study findings and caveats: Median bootstrapped AUC for CMV status was about 0.94 originally, around 0.91 US-trained.

Sequencing was done on a sample of memory CD4+ T cells from blood. The chain joins TRBV11-2 to TRBJ1-1; tentative D call: TRBD1 (6 bases). The TCR comes from an adult in good health and CMV-seronegative. The chain's CDR3 is CASSLARGGRAFF. As DNA, the CDR3 is TGTGCCAGCAGCTTGGCCAGGGGCGGTCGAGCTTTCTTT.